This entry concerns a single T cell receptor (beta chain). No antigen is known for it. The data originate from a study of cytomegalovirus exposure and HLA in healthy donors. Study context: Genetic ancestry analysis placed more than 80% of the roughly 400 donors that were genotyped in the Caucasian-associated cluster. General study findings and limits: The authors later found most CMV-associated TCR beta chains appeared HLA-restricted.

Primers included in the PCR were 60 Vbeta and 13 Jbeta primers. The protocol was immunoSEQ multiplex PCR, while the TCRdb copy is restricted to in-frame clones and leaves out a portion. The sample holds 150,000 to 200,000 clones, approximately 80% seen once. The donors comprised healthy bone marrow donors. CDR3 size: 16 residues. Trimming cost V 4 bases and J 5 bases; bases outside gene matches: 15. Germline V gives CDR1 SGDLS, CDR2 YYNGEE. The sequencing sample was made of PBMCs. This receptor was obtained from a woman aged 40-49 years in good health and CMV-seronegative. J is TRBJ2-7 and V is TRBV9; TRBD2 matches 7 bases. As DNA, the CDR3 is TGTGCCAGCAGCCTTCCGGGGGGACCGAGGACCGACGAGCAGTACGTC. This sequence encodes CASSLPGGPRTDEQYV.